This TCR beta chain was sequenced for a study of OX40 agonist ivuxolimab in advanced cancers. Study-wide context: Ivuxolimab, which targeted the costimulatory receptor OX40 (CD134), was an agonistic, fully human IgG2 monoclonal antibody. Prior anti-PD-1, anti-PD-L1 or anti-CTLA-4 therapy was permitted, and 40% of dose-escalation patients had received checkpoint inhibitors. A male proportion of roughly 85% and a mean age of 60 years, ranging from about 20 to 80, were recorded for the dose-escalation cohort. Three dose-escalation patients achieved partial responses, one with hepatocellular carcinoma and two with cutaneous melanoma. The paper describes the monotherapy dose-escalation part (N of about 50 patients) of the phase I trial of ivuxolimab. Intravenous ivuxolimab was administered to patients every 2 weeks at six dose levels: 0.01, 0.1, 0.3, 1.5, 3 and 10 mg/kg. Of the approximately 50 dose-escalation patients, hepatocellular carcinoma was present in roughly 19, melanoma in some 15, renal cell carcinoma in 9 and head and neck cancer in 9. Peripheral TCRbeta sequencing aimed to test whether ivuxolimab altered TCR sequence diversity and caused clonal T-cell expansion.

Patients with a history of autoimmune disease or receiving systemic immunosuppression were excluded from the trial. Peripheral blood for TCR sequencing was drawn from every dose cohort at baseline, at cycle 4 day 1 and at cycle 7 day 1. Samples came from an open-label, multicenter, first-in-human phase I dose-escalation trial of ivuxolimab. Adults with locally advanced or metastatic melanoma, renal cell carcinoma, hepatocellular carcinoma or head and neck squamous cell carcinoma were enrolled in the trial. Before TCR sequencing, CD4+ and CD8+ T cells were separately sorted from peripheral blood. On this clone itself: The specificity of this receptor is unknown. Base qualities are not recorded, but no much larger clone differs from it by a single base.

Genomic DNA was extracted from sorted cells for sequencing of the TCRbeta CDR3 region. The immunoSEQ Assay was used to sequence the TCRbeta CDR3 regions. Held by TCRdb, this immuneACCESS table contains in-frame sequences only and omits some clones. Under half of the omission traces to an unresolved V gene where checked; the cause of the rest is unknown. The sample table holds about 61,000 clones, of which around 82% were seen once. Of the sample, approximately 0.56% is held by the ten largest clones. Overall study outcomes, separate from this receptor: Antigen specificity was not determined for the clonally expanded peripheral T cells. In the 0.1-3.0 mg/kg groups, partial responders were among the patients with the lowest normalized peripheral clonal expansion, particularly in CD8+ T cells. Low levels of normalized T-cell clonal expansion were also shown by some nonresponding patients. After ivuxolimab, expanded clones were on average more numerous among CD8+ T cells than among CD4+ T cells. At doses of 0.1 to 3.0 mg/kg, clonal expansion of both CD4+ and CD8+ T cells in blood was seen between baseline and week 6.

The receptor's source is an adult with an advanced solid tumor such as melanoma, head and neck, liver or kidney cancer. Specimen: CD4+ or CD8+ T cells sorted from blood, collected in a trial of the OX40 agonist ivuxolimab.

The sequence in DNA is TGTGCCAGCAGTGCTCGTCGGGGGGGCACAGATACGCAGTATTTT. The resulting protein is CASSARRGGTDTQYF. The chain is encoded by TRBV9 joined to TRBJ2-3; 7 bases in the junction line up with TRBD2. The germline V gene sets CDR1 to SGDLS and CDR2 to YYNGEE. The CDR3, cysteine through phenylalanine, is 15 amino acids long. CDR3 DNA is the only sequence kept; it has 45 bases, read in frame from the first base. Germline trimming: 5 bases from V, 1 base from J; junction bases outside gene matches: 7.